This entry is about one TCR beta chain. The antigen is unknown. This sample is part of a study of cytomegalovirus exposure and HLA in healthy donors. General observations from the study: In terms of immune exposure information, only CMV serostatus was available. Most subjects had HLA-A and HLA-B alleles reportedly predicted accurately by TCR beta sequences.

13 Jbeta primers and 60 Vbeta primers were used for the PCR. Sequencing was performed with immunoSEQ multiplex PCR; in TCRdb, only in-frame clones are kept and a portion is missing. The sample includes 100,000 to 150,000 clones, approximately 80% of them seen just once. Everyone who donated was a healthy bone marrow donor. V lost 6 bases and J lost 0, with 11 bases in between. Looked up from germline, CDR1 is MNHNS and CDR2 is SASEGT. The CDR3 has 15 residues. The sequencing sample was made of PBMCs. This clonotype was sampled from a middle-aged woman in good health and CMV-seronegative. The rearrangement joins TRBV6-1 to TRBJ2-2, with a tentative D call TRBD2 (5 bases). CDR3 DNA: TGTGCCAGCAGGACACCCGGGACGAACACCGGGGAGCTGTTTTTT. It yields the protein CASRTPGTNTGELFF.